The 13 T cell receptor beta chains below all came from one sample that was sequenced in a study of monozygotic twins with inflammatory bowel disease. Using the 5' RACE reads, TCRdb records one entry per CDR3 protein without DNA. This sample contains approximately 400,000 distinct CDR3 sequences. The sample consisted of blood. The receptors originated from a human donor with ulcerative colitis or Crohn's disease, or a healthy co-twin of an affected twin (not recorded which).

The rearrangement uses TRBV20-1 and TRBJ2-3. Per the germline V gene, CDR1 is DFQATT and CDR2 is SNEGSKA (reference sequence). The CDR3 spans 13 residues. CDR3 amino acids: CSASTFKIDTQYF.

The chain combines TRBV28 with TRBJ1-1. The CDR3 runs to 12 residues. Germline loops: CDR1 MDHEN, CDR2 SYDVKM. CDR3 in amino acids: CASRDMNTEAFF.

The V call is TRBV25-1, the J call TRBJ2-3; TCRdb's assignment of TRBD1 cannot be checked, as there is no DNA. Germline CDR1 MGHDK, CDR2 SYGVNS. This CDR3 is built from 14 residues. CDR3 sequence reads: CASSDPGGPDTQYF.

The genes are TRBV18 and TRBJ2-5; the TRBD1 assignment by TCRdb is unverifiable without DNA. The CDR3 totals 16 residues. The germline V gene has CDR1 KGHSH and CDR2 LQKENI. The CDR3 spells CASSPARTGVQETQYF.

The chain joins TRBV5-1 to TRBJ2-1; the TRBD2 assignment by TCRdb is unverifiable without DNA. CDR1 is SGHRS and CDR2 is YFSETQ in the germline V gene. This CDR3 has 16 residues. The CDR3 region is CASSLAGRPAYNEQFF.

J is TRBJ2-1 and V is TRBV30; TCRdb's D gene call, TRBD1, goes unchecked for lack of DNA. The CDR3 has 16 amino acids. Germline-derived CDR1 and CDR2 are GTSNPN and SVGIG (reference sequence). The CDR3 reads CAWSVSRTGQFYEQFF.

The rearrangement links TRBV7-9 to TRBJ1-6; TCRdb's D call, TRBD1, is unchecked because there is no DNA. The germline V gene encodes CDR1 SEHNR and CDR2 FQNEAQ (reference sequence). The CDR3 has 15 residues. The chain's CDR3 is CASSLKGTGNSPLHF.

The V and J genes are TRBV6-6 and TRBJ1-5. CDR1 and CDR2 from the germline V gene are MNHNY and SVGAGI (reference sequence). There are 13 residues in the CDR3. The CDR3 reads CASSYLEIQPQHF.

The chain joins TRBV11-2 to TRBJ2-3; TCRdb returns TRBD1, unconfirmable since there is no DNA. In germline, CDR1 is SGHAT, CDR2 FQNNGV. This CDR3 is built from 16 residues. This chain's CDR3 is CASSSRGRGNTDTQYF.

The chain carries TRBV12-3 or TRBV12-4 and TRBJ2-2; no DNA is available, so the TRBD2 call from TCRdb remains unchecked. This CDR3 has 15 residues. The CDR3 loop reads CASSLLAGQAGELFF.

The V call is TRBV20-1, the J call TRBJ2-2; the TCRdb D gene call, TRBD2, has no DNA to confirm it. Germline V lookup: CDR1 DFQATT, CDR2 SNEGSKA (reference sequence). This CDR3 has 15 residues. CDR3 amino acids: CSASTRTLNTGELFF.

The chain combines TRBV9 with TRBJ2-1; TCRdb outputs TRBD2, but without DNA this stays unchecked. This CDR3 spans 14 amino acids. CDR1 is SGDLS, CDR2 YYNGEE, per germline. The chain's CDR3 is CASSVDRGRNEQFF.

The CDR3 region is CASSPTPDHSVAEAFF. The V gene is TRBV9, the J gene TRBJ1-1; TCRdb indicates TRBD1, and absent DNA this call remains unverified. This CDR3 contains 16 residues. The germline V gene encodes CDR1 SGDLS and CDR2 YYNGEE. The full variable domain, its missing parts supplied by reference TRBV9 and TRBJ1-1, is DSGVTQTPKHLITATGQRVTLRCSPRSGDLSVYWYQQSLDQGLQFLIQYYNGEERAKGNILERFSAQQFPDLHSELNLSSLELGDSALYFCASSPTPDHSVAEAFFGQGTRLTVV.